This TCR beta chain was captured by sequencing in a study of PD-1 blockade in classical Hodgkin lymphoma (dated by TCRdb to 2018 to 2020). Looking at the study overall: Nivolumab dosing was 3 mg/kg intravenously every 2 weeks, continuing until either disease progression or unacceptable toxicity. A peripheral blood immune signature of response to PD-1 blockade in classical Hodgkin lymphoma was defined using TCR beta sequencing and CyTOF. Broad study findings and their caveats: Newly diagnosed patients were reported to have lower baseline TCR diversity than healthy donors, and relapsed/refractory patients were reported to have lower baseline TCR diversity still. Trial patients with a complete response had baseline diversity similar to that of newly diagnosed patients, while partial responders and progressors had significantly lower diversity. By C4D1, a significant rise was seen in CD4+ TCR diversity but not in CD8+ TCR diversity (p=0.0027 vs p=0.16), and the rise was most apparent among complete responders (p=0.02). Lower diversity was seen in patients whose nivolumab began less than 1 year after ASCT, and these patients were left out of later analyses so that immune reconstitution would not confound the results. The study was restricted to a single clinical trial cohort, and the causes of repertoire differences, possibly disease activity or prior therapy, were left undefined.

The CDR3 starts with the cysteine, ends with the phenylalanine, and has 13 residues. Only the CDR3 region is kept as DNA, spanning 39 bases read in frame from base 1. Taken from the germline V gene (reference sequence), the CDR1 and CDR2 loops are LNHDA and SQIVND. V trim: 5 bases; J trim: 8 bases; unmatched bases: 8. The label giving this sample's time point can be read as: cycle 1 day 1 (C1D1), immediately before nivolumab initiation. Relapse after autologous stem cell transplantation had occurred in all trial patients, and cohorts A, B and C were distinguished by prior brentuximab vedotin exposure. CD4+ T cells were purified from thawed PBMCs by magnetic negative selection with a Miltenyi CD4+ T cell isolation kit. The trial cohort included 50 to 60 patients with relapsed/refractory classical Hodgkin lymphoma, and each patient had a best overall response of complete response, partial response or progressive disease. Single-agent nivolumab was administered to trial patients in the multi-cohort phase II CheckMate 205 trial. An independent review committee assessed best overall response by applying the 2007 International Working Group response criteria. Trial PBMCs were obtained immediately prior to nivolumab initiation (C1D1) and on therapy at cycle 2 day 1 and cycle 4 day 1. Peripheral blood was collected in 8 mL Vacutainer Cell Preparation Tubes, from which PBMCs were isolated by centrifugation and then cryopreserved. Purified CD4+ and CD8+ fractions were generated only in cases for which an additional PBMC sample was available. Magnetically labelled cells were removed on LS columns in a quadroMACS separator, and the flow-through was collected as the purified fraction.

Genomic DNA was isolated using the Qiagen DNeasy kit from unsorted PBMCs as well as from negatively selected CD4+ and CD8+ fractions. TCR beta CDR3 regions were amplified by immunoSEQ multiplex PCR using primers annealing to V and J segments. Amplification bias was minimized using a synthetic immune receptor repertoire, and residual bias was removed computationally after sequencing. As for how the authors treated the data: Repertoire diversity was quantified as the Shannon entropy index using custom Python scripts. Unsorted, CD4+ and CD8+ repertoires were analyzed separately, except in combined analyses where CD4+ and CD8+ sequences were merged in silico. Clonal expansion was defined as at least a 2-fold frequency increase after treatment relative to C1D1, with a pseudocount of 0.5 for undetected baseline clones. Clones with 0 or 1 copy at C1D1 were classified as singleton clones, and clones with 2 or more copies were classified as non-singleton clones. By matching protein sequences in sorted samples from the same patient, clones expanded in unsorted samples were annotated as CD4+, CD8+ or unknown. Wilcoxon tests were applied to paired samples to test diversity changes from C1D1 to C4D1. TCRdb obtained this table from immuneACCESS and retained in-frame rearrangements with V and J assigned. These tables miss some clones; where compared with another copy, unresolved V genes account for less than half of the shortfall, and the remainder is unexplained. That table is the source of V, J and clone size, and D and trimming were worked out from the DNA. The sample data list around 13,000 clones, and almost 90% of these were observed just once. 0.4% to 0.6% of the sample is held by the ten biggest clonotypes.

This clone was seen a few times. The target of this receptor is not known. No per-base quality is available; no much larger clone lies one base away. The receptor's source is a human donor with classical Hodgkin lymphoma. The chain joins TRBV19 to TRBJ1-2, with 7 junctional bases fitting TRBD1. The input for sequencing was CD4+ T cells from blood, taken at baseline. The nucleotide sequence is TGTGCCAGTAGTCCCACAGGGGATGCAGGCTACACCTTC. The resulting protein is CASSPTGDAGYTF.